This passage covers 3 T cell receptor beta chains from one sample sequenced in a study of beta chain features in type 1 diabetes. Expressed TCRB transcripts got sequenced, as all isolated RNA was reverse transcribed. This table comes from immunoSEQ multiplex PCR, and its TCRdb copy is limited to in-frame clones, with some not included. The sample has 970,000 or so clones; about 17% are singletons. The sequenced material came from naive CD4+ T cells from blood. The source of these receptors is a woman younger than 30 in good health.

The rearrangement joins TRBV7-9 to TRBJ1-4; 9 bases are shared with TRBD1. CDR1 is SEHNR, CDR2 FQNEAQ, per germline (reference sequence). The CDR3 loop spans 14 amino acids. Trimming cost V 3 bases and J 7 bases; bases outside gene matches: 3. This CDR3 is CASSFGTGSEKLFF. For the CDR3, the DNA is TGTGCCAGCAGCTTCGGGACAGGGTCTGAAAAACTGTTTTTT.

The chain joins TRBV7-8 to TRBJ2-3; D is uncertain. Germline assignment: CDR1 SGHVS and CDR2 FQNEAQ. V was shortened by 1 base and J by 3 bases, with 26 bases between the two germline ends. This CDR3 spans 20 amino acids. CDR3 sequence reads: CASSLEERTLRRVVTDTQYF. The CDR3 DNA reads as TGTGCCAGCAGCTTAGAGGAGCGCACATTGAGACGGGTTGTGACAGATACGCAGTATTTT.

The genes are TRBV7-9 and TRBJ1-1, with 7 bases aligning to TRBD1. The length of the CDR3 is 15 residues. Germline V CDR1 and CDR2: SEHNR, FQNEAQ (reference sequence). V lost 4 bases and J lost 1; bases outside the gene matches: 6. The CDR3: CASSSTGRRNTEAFF. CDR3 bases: TGTGCCAGCAGCTCGACAGGGCGAAGGAACACTGAAGCTTTCTTT. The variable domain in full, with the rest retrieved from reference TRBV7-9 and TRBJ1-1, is DTGVSQNPRHKITKRGQNVTFRCDPISEHNRLYWYRQTLGQGPEFLTYFQNEAQLEKSRLLSDRFSAERPKGSFSTLEIQRTEQGDSAMYLCASSSTGRRNTEAFFGQGTRLTVV.